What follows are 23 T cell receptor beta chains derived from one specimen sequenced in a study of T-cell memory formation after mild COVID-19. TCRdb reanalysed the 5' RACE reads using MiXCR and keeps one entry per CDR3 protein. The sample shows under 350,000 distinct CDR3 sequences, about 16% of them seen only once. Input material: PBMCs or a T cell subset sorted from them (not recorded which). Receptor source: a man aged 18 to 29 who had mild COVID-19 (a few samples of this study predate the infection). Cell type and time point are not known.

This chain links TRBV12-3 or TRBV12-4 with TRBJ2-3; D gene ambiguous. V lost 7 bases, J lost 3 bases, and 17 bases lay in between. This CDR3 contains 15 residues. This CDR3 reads CASTSDAQRTDTQYF. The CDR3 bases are TGTGCCAGCACCTCGGACGCCCAGAGGACAGATACGCAGTATTTT.

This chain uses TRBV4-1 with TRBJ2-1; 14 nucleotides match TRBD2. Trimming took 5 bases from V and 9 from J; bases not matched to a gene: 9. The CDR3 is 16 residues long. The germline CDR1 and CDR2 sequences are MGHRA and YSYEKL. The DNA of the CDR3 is TGCGCCAGCAGCGGGGCGACTAGCGGGGGGGCGGTTGAGCAGTTCTTC. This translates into CASSGATSGGAVEQFF.

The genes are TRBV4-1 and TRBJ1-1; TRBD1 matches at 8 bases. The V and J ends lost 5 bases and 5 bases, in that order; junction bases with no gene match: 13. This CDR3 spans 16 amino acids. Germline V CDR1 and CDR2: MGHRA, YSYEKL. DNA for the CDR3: TGCGCCAGCAGCTCAAGGGGGACCCAGGGGGCGACTGAAGCTTTCTTT. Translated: CASSSRGTQGATEAFF.

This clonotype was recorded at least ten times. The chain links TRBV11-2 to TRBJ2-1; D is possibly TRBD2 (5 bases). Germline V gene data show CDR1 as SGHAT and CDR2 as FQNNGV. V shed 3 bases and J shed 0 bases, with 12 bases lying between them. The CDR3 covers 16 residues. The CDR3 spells CASSFRPDSSYNEQFF. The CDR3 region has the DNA TGTGCCAGCAGCTTCCGACCGGACTCCTCCTACAATGAGCAGTTCTTC. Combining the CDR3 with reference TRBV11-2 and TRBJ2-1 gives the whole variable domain EAGVAQSPRYKIIEKRQSVAFWCNPISGHATLYWYQQILGQGPKLLIQFQNNGVVDDSQLPKDRFSAERLKGVDSTLKIQPAKLEDSAVYLCASSFRPDSSYNEQFFGPGTRLTVL.

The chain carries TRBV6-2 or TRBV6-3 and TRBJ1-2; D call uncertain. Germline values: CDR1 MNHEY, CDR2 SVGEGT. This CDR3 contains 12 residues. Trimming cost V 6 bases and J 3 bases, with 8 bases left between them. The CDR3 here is CASSMDHYGYTF. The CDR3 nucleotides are TGTGCCAGCAGCATGGACCACTATGGCTACACCTTC.

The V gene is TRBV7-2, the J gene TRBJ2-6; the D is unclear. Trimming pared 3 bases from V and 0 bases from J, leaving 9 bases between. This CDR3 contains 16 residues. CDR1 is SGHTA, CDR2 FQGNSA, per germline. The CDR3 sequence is CASSFWAISGANVLTF. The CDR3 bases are TGTGCCAGCAGCTTTTGGGCCATCTCTGGGGCCAACGTCCTGACTTTC.

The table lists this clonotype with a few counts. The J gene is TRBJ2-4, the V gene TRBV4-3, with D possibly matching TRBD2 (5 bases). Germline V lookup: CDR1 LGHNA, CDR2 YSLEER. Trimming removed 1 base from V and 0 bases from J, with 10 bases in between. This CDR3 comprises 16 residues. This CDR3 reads CASSQGLGLAKNIQYF. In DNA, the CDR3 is TGCGCCAGCAGCCAAGGCCTTGGACTAGCCAAAAACATTCAGTACTTC.

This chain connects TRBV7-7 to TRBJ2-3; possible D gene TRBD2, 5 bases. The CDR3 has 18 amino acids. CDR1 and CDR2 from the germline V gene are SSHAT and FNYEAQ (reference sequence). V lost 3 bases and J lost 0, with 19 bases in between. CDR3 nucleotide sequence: TGTGCCAGCAGCTTGGTTCTCGCGGGCCCCGACAGCACAGATACGCAGTATTTT. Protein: CASSLVLAGPDSTDTQYF.

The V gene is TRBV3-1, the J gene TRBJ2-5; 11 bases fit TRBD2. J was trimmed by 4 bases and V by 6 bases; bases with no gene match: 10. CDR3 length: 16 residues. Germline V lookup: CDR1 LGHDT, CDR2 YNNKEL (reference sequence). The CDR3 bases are TGTGCCAGCAGGGACGTACTAGCGGGGGCAGGAGAGACCCAGTACTTC. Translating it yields CASRDVLAGAGETQYF.

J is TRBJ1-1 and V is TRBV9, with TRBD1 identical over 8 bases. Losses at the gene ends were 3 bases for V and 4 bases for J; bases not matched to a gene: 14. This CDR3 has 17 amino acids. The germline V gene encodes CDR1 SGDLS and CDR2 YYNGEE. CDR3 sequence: CASSEVGTGPLGTEAFF. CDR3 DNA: TGTGCCAGCAGCGAGGTAGGGACAGGCCCGCTGGGCACTGAAGCTTTCTTT.

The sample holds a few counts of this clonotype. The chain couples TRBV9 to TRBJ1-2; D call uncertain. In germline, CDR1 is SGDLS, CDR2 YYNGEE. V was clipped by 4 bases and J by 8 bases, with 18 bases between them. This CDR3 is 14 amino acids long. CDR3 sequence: CASSTGVPRGGYTF. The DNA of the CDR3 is TGTGCCAGCAGCACCGGGGTCCCCCGCGGAGGCTACACCTTC.

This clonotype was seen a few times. CDR3 coding DNA: TGTGCCAGCAGCTTAGCGACTAGCGGGGCCTACAATGAGCAGTTCTTC. Its translation: CASSLATSGAYNEQFF. The chain joins TRBV7-9 to TRBJ2-1; 11 bases agree with TRBD2. V was clipped by 0 bases and J by 2 bases; unmatched bases: 0. This CDR3 contains 16 residues. The V gene's germline CDR1 is SEHNR and CDR2 FQNEAQ (reference sequence).

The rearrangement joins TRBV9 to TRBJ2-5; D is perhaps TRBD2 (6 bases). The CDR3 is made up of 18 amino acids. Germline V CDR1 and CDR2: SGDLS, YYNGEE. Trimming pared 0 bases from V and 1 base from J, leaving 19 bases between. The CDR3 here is CASSVAAGIGSGQETQYF. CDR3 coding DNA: TGTGCCAGCAGCGTAGCTGCGGGGATTGGTTCTGGCCAAGAGACCCAGTACTTC.

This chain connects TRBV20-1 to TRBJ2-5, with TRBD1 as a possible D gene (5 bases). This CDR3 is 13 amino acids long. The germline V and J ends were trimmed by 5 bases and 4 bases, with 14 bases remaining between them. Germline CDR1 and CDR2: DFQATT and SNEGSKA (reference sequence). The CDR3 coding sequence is TGCAGTGCTCCGGCAGGGCGGAGAGAGACCCAGTACTTC. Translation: CSAPAGRRETQYF.

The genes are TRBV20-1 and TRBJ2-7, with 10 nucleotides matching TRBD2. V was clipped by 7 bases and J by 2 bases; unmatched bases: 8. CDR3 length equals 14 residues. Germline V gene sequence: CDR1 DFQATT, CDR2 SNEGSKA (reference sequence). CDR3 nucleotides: TGCAGTGTTCCTAGCGGGGGTCTTCCCTACGAGCAGTACTTC. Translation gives CSVPSGGLPYEQYF.

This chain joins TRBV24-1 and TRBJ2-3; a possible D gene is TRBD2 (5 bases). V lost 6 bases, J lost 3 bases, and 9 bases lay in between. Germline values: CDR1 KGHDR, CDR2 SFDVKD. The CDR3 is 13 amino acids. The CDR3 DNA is TGTGCCACCAGTACGAGGGTAACAGATACGCAGTATTTT. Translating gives CATSTRVTDTQYF.

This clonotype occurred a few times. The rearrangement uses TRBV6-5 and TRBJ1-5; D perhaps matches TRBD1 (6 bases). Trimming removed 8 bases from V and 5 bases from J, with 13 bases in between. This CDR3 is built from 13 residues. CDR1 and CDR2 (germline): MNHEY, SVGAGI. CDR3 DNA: TGTGCCAGCGCTACAGGGAGGGATCAGCCCCAGCATTTT. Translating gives CASATGRDQPQHF.

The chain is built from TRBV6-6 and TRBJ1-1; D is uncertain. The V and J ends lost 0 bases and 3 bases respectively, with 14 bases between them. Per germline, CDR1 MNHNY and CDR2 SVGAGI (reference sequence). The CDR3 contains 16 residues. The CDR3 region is CASSYSVQPSDTEAFF. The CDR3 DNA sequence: TGTGCCAGCAGTTACTCGGTACAGCCGTCGGACACTGAAGCTTTCTTT.

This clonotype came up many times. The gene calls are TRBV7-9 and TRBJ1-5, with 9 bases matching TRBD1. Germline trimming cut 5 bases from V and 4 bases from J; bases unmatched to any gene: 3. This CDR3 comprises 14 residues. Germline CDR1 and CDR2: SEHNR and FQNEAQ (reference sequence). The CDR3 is CASSQTGGNQPQHF. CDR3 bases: TGTGCCAGCAGCCAGACAGGGGGGAATCAGCCCCAGCATTTT.

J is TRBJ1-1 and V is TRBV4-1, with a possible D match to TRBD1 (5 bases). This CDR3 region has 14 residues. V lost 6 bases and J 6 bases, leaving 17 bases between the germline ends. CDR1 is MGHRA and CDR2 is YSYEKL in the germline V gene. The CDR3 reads CASRSAGKGPEAFF. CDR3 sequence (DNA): TGCGCCAGCAGGAGTGCAGGGAAGGGCCCTGAAGCTTTCTTT.

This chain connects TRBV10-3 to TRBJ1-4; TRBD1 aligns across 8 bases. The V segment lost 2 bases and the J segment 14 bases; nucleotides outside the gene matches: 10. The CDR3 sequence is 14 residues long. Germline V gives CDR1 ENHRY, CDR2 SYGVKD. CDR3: CAISEASGGGRLFF. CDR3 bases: TGTGCCATCAGTGAGGCGTCAGGGGGCGGTCGGCTGTTTTTT.

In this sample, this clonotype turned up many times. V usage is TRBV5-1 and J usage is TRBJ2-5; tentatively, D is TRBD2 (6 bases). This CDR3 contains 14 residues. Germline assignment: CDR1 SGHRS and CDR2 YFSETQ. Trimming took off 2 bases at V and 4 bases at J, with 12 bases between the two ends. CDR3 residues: CASSFPLARETQYF. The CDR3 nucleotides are TGCGCCAGCAGCTTTCCACTAGCCAGAGAGACCCAGTACTTC.

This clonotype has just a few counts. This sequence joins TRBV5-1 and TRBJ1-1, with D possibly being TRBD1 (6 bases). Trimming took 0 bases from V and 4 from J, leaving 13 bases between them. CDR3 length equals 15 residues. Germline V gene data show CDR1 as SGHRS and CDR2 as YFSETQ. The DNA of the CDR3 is TGCGCCAGCAGCTTGGGGGTGACAGGCGGCACTGAAGCTTTCTTT. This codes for CASSLGVTGGTEAFF.